This T cell receptor beta chain appears in the sequencing data of a study of T cell responses to AZD1222 COVID-19 vaccine. Sequencing used immunoSEQ multiplex PCR; TCRdb keeps in-frame clones, though not all of them. The sample lists about 140,000 clones, almost 95% seen once, with around 3.5% in the top ten. This sample comprised peripheral blood, obtained 28 days after the second AZD1222 dose. This TCR was sampled from an adult who received the AZD1222 COVID-19 vaccine.

CDR3 coding DNA: TGTGCCAGTAGTATTGAGGGCTACGAGCAGTACTTC. It yields the protein CASSIEGYEQYF. The gene calls are TRBV19 and TRBJ2-7; tentative D call: TRBD2 (5 bases). Trimming pared 3 bases from V and 3 bases from J, leaving 6 bases between. CDR3 length: 12 amino acids. Germline-derived CDR1 and CDR2 are LNHDA and SQIVND (reference sequence).